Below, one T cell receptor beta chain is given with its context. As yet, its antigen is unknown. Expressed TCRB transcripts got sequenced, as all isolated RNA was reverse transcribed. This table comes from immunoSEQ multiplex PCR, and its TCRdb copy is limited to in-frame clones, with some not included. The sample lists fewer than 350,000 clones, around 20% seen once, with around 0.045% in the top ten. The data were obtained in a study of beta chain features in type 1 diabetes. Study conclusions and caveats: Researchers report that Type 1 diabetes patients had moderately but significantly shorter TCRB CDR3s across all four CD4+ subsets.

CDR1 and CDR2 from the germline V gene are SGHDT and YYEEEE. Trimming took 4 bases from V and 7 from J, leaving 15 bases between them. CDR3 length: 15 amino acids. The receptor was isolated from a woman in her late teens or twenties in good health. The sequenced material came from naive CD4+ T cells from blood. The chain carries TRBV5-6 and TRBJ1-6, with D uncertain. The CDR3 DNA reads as TGTGCCAGCAGCGTGGGTACAGCTTCCAATTCACCCCTCCACTTT. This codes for CASSVGTASNSPLHF.